Sequencing of this T cell receptor (beta chain) was carried out in a study of blood T cells in healthy people across ages. Findings and caveats of the study: Older age coincided with a roughly linear decline in TCR beta diversity per million T cells.

Primed by a sample-barcoded 5' primer and a J-beta primer mix, a second PCR proceeded for about 6 to 11 cycles. TCRdb called the 5' RACE reads again in MiXCR, with one record for every CDR3 protein. The table lists roughly 1,800,000 distinct CDR3 sequences, roughly 50% of them singletons. Researchers collected around 10 milliliters of peripheral blood from every single donor. Germline values: CDR1 MGHRA, CDR2 YSYEKL. The J segment lost 4 bases and the V segment lost 4 bases, leaving 7 bases of the junction unmatched. This CDR3 has 15 amino acids. This clonotype was found a few times. Its antigen remains unknown.

The sequence derives from a woman aged 35 to 49 in good health. Sequenced sample: blood. The V and J genes are TRBV4-1 and TRBJ2-1; 7 bases are a match to TRBD1. This CDR3 is CASSLRDRIYNEQFF. The CDR3 nucleotides read TGCGCCAGCAGCCTCCGGGACAGAATATACAATGAGCAGTTCTTC.